This T cell receptor beta chain emerged from a study of shared clonotypes between healthy human individuals. The table came from immunoSEQ multiplex PCR; TCRdb's copy has only in-frame clones and leaves some out. The sample yields hundreds of thousands of clones, roughly 98% seen once. As defined, naive CD8 cells were CD45RO-negative and positively selected for CCR7, with terminally differentiated effector memory CD45RA+ cells excluded. Points on this clone: Its antigen is currently unknown.

The study, taken as a whole, reports: The expectation was that sequencing depth would affect clonotype sharing among donors.

This clonotype originated in a man aged 25-45 years in good health. Sequenced material: naive CD8+ T cells sorted from blood.

CDR3 loop: CASSLGRGSGYEQYF. The CDR3 nucleotides are TGTGCCAGCAGCTTAGGCCGCGGTAGCGGCTACGAGCAGTACTTC. V usage is TRBV7-9 and J usage is TRBJ2-7, with a possible D match to TRBD2 (6 bases). CDR1 is SEHNR, CDR2 FQNEAQ, per germline (reference sequence). The CDR3 is 15 residues long. Between the trimmed V and J ends, which lost 1 base and 3 bases, there was a span of 13 bases. The full variable domain, completed using reference TRBV7-9 and TRBJ2-7, is DTGVSQNPRHKITKRGQNVTFRCDPISEHNRLYWYRQTLGQGPEFLTYFQNEAQLEKSRLLSDRFSAERPKGSFSTLEIQRTEQGDSAMYLCASSLGRGSGYEQYFGPGTRLTVT.